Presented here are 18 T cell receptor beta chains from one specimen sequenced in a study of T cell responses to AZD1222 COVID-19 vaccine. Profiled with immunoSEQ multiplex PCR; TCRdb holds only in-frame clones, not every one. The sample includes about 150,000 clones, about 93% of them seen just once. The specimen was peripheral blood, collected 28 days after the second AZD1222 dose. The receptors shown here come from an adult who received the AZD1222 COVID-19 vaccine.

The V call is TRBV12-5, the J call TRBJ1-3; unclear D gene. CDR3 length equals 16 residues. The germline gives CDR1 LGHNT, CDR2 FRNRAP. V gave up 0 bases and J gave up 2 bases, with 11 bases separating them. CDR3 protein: CASGLVISGAGNTIYF. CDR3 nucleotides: TGTGCTAGTGGTTTGGTAATTTCGGGAGCTGGAAACACCATATATTTT.

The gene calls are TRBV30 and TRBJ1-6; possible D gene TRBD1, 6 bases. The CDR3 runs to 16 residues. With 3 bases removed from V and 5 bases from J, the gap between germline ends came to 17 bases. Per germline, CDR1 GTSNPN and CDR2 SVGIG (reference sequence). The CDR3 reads CAWSGRGGLNNSPLHF. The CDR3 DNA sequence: TGTGCCTGGAGCGGTAGGGGGGGCTTAAATAATTCACCCCTCCACTTT.

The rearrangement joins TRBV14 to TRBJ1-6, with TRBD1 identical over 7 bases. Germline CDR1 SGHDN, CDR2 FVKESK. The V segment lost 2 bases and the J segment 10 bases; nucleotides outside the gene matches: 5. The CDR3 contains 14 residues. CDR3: CASSQLGGSSPLHF. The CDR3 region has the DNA TGTGCCAGCAGCCAATTAGGGGGCTCCTCACCCCTCCACTTT. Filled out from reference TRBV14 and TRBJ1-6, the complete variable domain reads EAGVTQFPSHSVIEKGQTVTLRCDPISGHDNLYWYRRVMGKEIKFLLHFVKESKQDESGMPNNRFLAERTGGTYSTLKVQPAELEDSGVYFCASSQLGGSSPLHFGNGTRLTVT.

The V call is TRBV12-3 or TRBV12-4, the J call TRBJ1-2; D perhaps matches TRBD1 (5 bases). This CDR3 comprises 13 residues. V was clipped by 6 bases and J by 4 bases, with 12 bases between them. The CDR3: CASRGGTFYGYTF. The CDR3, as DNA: TGTGCCAGCAGGGGAGGGACCTTCTATGGCTACACCTTC.

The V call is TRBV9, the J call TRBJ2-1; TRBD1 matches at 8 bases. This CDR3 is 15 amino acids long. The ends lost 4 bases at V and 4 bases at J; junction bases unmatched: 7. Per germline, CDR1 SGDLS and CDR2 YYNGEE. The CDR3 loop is CASSKTDRVYNEQFF. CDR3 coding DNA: TGTGCCAGCAGCAAAACGGACAGGGTATACAATGAGCAGTTCTTC.

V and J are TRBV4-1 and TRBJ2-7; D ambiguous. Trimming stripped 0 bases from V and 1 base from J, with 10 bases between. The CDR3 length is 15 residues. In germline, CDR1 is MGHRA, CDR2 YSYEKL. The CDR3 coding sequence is TGCGCCAGCAGCCAAGATTCCTCGCCTTCCTACGAGCAGTACTTC. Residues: CASSQDSSPSYEQYF.

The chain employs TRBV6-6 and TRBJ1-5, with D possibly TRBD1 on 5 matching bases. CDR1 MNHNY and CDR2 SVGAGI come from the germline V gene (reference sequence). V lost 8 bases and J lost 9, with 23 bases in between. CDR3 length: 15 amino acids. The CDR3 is CASSRGSTGDRPQHF. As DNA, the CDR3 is TGTGCCAGCTCTCGGGGTTCTACGGGGGATCGGCCCCAGCATTTT.

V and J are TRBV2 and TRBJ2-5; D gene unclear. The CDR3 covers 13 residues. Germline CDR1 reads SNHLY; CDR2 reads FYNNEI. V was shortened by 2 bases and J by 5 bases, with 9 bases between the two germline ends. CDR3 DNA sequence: TGTGCCAGCAGTGAACTAGGCCGGGAGACCCAGTACTTC. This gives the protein CASSELGRETQYF.

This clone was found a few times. The CDR3 reads CASSPFLDLIPYEQYF. CDR3 nucleotides: TGCGCCAGCAGCCCCTTTTTGGATCTTATTCCCTACGAGCAGTACTTC. This sequence joins TRBV4-1 and TRBJ2-7; no reliable D call. CDR1 MGHRA and CDR2 YSYEKL come from the germline V gene. Trimming removed 4 bases at V and 2 bases at J, with 18 bases between. The CDR3 contains 16 residues.

CDR3 nucleotide sequence: TGTGCCAGTAGTTACCCGGGACAGCGTTCAACTAATGAAAAACTGTTTTTT. It translates to CASSYPGQRSTNEKLFF. The chain couples TRBV19 to TRBJ1-4, with 7 positions matching TRBD1. Germline CDR1 reads LNHDA; CDR2 reads SQIVND (reference sequence). V gave up 5 bases and J gave up 0 bases; unmatched junction bases: 9. There are 17 residues in the CDR3.

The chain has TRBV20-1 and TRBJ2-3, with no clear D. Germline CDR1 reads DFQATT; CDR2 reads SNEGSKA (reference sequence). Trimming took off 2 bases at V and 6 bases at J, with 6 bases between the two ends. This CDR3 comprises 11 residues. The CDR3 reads CSARSGDTQYF. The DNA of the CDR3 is TGCAGTGCTAGATCTGGGGATACGCAGTATTTT.

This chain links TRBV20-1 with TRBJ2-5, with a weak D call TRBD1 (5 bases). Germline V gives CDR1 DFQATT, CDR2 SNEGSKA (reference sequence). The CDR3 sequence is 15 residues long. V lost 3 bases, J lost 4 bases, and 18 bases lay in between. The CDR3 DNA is TGCAGTGCTAGTTCCCAGGGTCGTGGGCGAGAGACCCAGTACTTC. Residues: CSASSQGRGRETQYF.

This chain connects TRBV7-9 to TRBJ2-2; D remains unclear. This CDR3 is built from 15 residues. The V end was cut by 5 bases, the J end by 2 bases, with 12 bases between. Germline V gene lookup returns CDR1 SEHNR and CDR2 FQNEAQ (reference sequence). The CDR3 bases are TGTGCCAGCAGCCCCTACAACTTAAACACCGGGGAGCTGTTTTTT. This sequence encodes CASSPYNLNTGELFF. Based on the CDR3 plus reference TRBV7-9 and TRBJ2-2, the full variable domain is DTGVSQNPRHKITKRGQNVTFRCDPISEHNRLYWYRQTLGQGPEFLTYFQNEAQLEKSRLLSDRFSAERPKGSFSTLEIQRTEQGDSAMYLCASSPYNLNTGELFFGEGSRLTVL.

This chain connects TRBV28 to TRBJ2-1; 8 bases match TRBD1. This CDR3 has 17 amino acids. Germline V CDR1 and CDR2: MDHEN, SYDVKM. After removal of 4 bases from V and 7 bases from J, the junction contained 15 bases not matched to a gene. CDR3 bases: TGTGCCAGCAGTTCCAATGGGGGGACAGGCAATAGGAATGAGCAGTTCTTC. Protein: CASSSNGGTGNRNEQFF.

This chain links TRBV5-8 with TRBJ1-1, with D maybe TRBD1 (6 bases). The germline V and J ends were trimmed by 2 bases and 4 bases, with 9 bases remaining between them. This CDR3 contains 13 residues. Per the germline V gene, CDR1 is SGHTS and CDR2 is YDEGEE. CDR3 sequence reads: CASSLGGGTEAFF. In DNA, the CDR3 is TGTGCCAGCAGCTTAGGGGGAGGCACTGAAGCTTTCTTT.

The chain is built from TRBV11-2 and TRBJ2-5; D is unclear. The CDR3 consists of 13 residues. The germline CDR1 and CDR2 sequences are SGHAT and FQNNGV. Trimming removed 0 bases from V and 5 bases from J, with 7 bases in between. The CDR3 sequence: CASSLERRETQYF. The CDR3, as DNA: TGTGCCAGCAGCTTAGAACGCAGGGAGACCCAGTACTTC.

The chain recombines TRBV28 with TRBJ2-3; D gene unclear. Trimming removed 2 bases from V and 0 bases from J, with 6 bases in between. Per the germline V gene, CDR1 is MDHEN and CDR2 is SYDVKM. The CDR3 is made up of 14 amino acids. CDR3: CASSLRWSTDTQYF. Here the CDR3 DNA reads TGTGCCAGCAGTTTAAGGTGGAGCACAGATACGCAGTATTTT.

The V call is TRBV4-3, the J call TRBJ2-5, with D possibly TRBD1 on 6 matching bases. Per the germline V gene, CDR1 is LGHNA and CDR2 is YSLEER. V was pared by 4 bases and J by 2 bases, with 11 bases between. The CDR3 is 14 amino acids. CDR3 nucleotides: TGCGCCAGCAGCCCGGGAAGGGGGCAAGAGACCCAGTACTTC. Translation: CASSPGRGQETQYF.